Following are 21 T cell receptor beta chains from one sample sequenced in a study of shared clonotypes between healthy human individuals. Produced via immunoSEQ multiplex PCR; TCRdb's table is partial and in-frame only. This table has 1,500,000 or so clones, 98% to 99% appearing once. Sequencing input: naive CD4+ T cells sorted from blood. As to subset: CD45RA+ positively selected. The source of these receptors is a man aged 25-45 years in good health.

The chain has TRBV5-1 and TRBJ2-3; D gene ambiguous. V gave up 4 bases and J gave up 3 bases, with 12 bases separating them. Germline CDR1 reads SGHRS; CDR2 reads YFSETQ. This CDR3 has 14 amino acids. CDR3 region: CASSPQKGTDTQYF. CDR3 nucleotide sequence: TGCGCCAGCAGCCCACAAAAAGGGACAGATACGCAGTATTTT.

The rearrangement links TRBV28 to TRBJ1-2, with a tentative D call TRBD1 (5 bases). This CDR3 has 12 amino acids. V dropped 5 bases and J dropped 7 bases, with 11 bases sitting between them. Germline V gene lookup returns CDR1 MDHEN and CDR2 SYDVKM. The CDR3 nucleotides are TGTGCCAGCAGTAAGGGGTCGGGTGGCTACACCTTC. Translation: CASSKGSGGYTF.

The chain employs TRBV5-4 and TRBJ1-5; no definite D call. Germline V CDR1 and CDR2: SGHNT, YYREEE (reference sequence). The V end lost 0 bases, the J end lost 7 bases, and 5 bases lay between the germline ends. CDR3 length: 12 residues. CDR3 residues: CASSLDAQPQHF. The DNA for the CDR3 is TGTGCCAGCAGCTTGGACGCCCAGCCCCAGCATTTT. The variable domain in full, completed from reference TRBV5-4 and TRBJ1-5, reads ETGVTQSPTHLIKTRGQQVTLRCSSQSGHNTVSWYQQALGQGPQFIFQYYREEENGRGNFPPRFSGLQFPNYSSELNVNALELDDSALYLCASSLDAQPQHFGDGTRLSIL.

This chain links TRBV5-3 with TRBJ2-3; D gene uncertain. TRBV5-3 is designated an ORF whose function remains uncertain. V was clipped by 7 bases and J by 4 bases, with 10 bases between them. CDR3 length: 12 residues. The CDR3 here is CAREEESDTQYF. The CDR3 DNA sequence: TGTGCCAGAGAAGAGGAATCAGATACGCAGTATTTT.

This chain uses TRBV5-1 with TRBJ2-2, with D perhaps matching TRBD1 (5 bases). The CDR3 totals 14 residues. Trimming took 3 bases from V and 4 from J, leaving 10 bases between them. CDR1 is SGHRS, CDR2 YFSETQ, per germline. The CDR3: CASSSGLGTGELFF. CDR3 in DNA: TGCGCCAGCAGCTCAGGGTTGGGCACCGGGGAGCTGTTTTTT.

This clone was picked up one time. This chain links TRBV27 with TRBJ2-7; 9 bases align to TRBD2. Looked up from germline, CDR1 is MNHEY and CDR2 is SMNVEV (reference sequence). V was pared by 0 bases and J by 0 bases, with 6 bases of the junction left unmatched. The CDR3 totals 17 residues. CDR3 in amino acids: CASSLSPLAGFSYEQYF. In DNA, the CDR3 is TGTGCCAGCAGTTTATCCCCCCTAGCGGGATTCTCCTACGAGCAGTACTTC.

The V call is TRBV6-4, the J call TRBJ1-2, with D uncertain. Germline lookup yields CDR1 MRHNA and CDR2 SNTAGT. CDR3 length equals 15 residues. The ends were cut back, 2 bases at V and 2 bases at J, with 12 bases in the middle. The CDR3 region has the DNA TGTGCCAGCAGTGACAACCCGACAACAAACTATGGCTACACCTTC. This translates into CASSDNPTTNYGYTF.

To note about this clone: Distinct nucleotide sequences in the sample also encode this CDR3. The rearrangement links TRBV7-2 to TRBJ2-3, with a tentative D call TRBD2 (6 bases). CDR3 length equals 13 residues. From germline, CDR1 is SGHTA and CDR2 FQGNSA. Deletions cut 6 bases from V and 2 bases from J, with 9 bases between. CDR3 sequence reads: CASSRDFTDTQYF. The CDR3 region has the DNA TGTGCCAGCAGTCGGGACTTCACAGATACGCAGTATTTT. The full variable domain, completed using reference TRBV7-2 and TRBJ2-3, is GAGVSQSPSNKVTEKGKDVELRCDPISGHTALYWYRQSLGQGLEFLIYFQGNSAPDKSGLPSDRFSAERTGGSVSTLTIQRTQQEDSAVYLCASSRDFTDTQYFGPGTRLTVL.

The chain combines TRBV12-5 with TRBJ2-2; D is perhaps TRBD2 (5 bases). The germline V gene encodes CDR1 LGHNT and CDR2 FRNRAP. The V and J ends lost 1 base and 7 bases respectively, with 7 bases between them. This CDR3 spans 13 amino acids. CDR3 sequence (DNA): TGTGCTAGTGGTTTGGGGGAGATCGGGGAGCTGTTTTTT. Its protein is CASGLGEIGELFF. Based on the CDR3 plus reference TRBV12-5 and TRBJ2-2, the full variable domain is DARVTQTPRHKVTEMGQEVTMRCQPILGHNTVFWYRQTMMQGLELLAYFRNRAPLDDSGMPKDRFSAEMPDATLATLKIQPSEPRDSAVYFCASGLGEIGELFFGEGSRLTVL.

Here the CDR3 DNA reads TGCGCCACTGCGGGACTAGCGGGAGATGAGTCGCAGTATTTT. Translated, it gives CATAGLAGDESQYF. The chain joins TRBV5-1 to TRBJ2-3, with 14 nucleotides matching TRBD2. Trimming removed 9 bases from V and 10 bases from J; junction bases left unmatched: 10. Germline CDR1 is SGHRS and CDR2 is YFSETQ. This CDR3 is built from 14 residues.

The chain couples TRBV18 to TRBJ2-6; the D call may be TRBD1 or TRBD2 (5 bases each). The germline V and J ends were trimmed by 8 bases and 0 bases, with 11 bases remaining between them. CDR1 is KGHSH and CDR2 is LQKENI in the germline V gene. This CDR3 comprises 15 residues. The CDR3 is CASGTINSGANVLTF. The CDR3 region has the DNA TGTGCCAGCGGGACGATCAACTCTGGGGCCAACGTCCTGACTTTC.

This chain joins TRBV7-9 and TRBJ2-2, with a possible D match to TRBD2 (6 bases). The germline gives CDR1 SEHNR, CDR2 FQNEAQ (reference sequence). V was cut by 5 bases and J by 7 bases, with 17 bases left in between. The CDR3 runs to 15 residues. CDR3 coding DNA: TGTGCCAGCAGCAGTAGCGGTCTCTTCGGCGGGGAGCTGTTTTTT. The encoded protein is CASSSSGLFGGELFF. Full variable domain (outside the CDR3, taken from reference TRBV7-9 and TRBJ2-2): DTGVSQNPRHKITKRGQNVTFRCDPISEHNRLYWYRQTLGQGPEFLTYFQNEAQLEKSRLLSDRFSAERPKGSFSTLEIQRTEQGDSAMYLCASSSSGLFGGELFFGEGSRLTVL.

The J gene is TRBJ2-1, the V gene TRBV6-6; 10 nucleotides line up with TRBD1. The ends lost 5 bases at V and 4 bases at J; junction bases unmatched: 5. The CDR3 has 15 amino acids. Germline CDR1 and CDR2: MNHNY and SVGAGI (reference sequence). The CDR3 here is CASSPGQGRYNEQFF. Written as DNA, the CDR3 is TGTGCCAGCAGTCCGGGACAGGGGAGGTACAATGAGCAGTTCTTC.

This clone was detected once. The chain joins TRBV9 to TRBJ1-2, with D possibly TRBD1 on 5 matching bases. This CDR3 contains 14 residues. Trimming took 1 base from V and 8 from J, leaving 15 bases between them. Per the germline V gene, CDR1 is SGDLS and CDR2 is YYNGEE. CDR3 sequence reads: CASSVTTGSGGYTF. CDR3 nucleotide sequence: TGTGCCAGCAGCGTAACCACAGGATCCGGCGGCTACACCTTC.

The CDR3 DNA sequence: TGTGCCAGCACCATAGACAGGGGACTTAGGAACGAGCAGTACTTC. Translation: CASTIDRGLRNEQYF. The V and J genes are TRBV11-2 and TRBJ2-7; TRBD1 aligns across 8 bases. The germline CDR1 and CDR2 sequences are SGHAT and FQNNGV. With V trimmed by 7 bases and J by 5 bases, 13 bases remained unmatched. The CDR3 is 15 amino acids.

J is TRBJ2-2 and V is TRBV10-2; a possible D gene is TRBD2 (7 bases). Germline CDR1 WSHSY, CDR2 SAAADI. Trimming left V 10 bases short and J 6 bases short, with 18 bases between. The CDR3 consists of 14 residues. CDR3 coding DNA: TGCGCCACCATAGGGGGAGGGCCGCCCGGGGAGCTGTTTTTT. It codes for CATIGGGPPGELFF.

The chain is built from TRBV6-1 and TRBJ2-7; D is unresolved. The CDR3 has 14 amino acids. Germline values: CDR1 MNHNS, CDR2 SASEGT. V was shortened by 3 bases and J by 3 bases, with 12 bases between the two germline ends. The CDR3 nucleotides are TGTGCCAGCAGTGACGGCGGTTACGTCTACGAGCAGTACTTC. This translates into CASSDGGYVYEQYF.

The chain carries TRBV6-1 and TRBJ1-5; D possibly corresponds to TRBD1 (5 bases). The germline V and J ends were trimmed by 3 bases and 5 bases, with 8 bases remaining between them. There are 13 residues in the CDR3. Germline lookup yields CDR1 MNHNS and CDR2 SASEGT. The CDR3 loop is CASSEGVDQPQHF. In nucleotides, the CDR3 is TGTGCCAGCAGTGAGGGGGTGGATCAGCCCCAGCATTTT.

The genes are TRBV7-6 and TRBJ1-5; D possibly corresponds to TRBD1 (5 bases). Trimming pared 0 bases from V and 5 bases from J, leaving 11 bases between. The length of the CDR3 is 15 residues. Per the germline V gene, CDR1 is SGHVS and CDR2 is FNYEAQ. The CDR3 region is CASSLAAGSDQPQHF. CDR3 DNA sequence: TGTGCCAGCAGCTTAGCGGCAGGGAGTGATCAGCCCCAGCATTTT.

The chain joins TRBV9 to TRBJ2-5; 8 bases agree with TRBD1. This CDR3 has 15 residues. Germline V gene data show CDR1 as SGDLS and CDR2 as YYNGEE. V lost 3 bases, J lost 5 bases, and 9 bases stayed unmatched. The CDR3 sequence is CASSATGGGGETQYF. The CDR3 coding sequence is TGTGCCAGCAGCGCTACAGGGGGAGGAGGTGAGACCCAGTACTTC.

J is TRBJ2-5 and V is TRBV25-1, with D unclear. Germline loops: CDR1 MGHDK, CDR2 SYGVNS. The CDR3 runs 14 residues. Trimming stripped 0 bases from V and 1 base from J, with 6 bases between. The CDR3 sequence is CASSEYGPQETQYF. The CDR3 DNA reads as TGTGCCAGCAGTGAATATGGACCCCAAGAGACCCAGTACTTC.